Listed here are 20 T cell receptor beta chains from one sample, sequenced in a study of T-cell reconstitution after alpha-beta-depleted transplantation in children (dated by TCRdb to about 2016). In light of the paper, this sample's treatment or condition label describes: allogeneic hematopoietic cell transplantation with graft depleted of TCRalphabeta T cells and CD19 B cells. Receptor amplification or capture employed PCR. Sequencer: Illumina HiSeq 2500. To normalize quantification of the TCRbeta repertoire, the TCR libraries were built with molecular barcoding that relied on unique molecular identifiers. TCRdb reprocessed the public reads (quality trimming at Q25 with fastp, clone calling with MiXCR) and kept in-frame beta chains. Rows with a matching CDR3 protein are joined into one entry that keeps the most common DNA and genes. The sample includes about a million distinct CDR3 sequences, with under 30% observed a single time. Of the sample, over 25% is held by the ten largest clones.

The input for sequencing was PBMCs, mostly from graft donor cells, taken 360 days after TCRalphabeta/CD19-depleted stem cell transplant. The receptors derive from a boy under two years old who had a stem cell transplant for SCID, so the T cells may come from the graft donor.

At least ten counts were recorded for this clonotype. The chain carries TRBV3-1 and TRBJ2-7; no clear D. The CDR3 totals 12 residues. Looked up from germline, CDR1 is LGHDT and CDR2 is YNNKEL (reference sequence). V was shortened by 1 base and J by 8 bases, with 9 bases between the two germline ends. CDR3 coding DNA: TGTGCCAGCAGCCAAGGGGGTAGACAGCAGTACTTC. Its translation is CASSQGGRQQYF.

This clonotype was found a few times. The V call is TRBV12-3 or TRBV12-4, the J call TRBJ1-5; tentatively, D is TRBD1 (6 bases). The CDR3 runs to 15 residues. V dropped 3 bases and J dropped 6 bases, with 15 bases sitting between them. CDR3 residues: CASSFSGTLIQPQHF. The CDR3 DNA reads TGTGCCAGCAGTTTCTCCGGGACACTGATTCAGCCCCAGCATTTT.

V usage is TRBV2 and J usage is TRBJ1-1; D uncertain. Trimming cost V 8 bases and J 5 bases, with 15 bases left between them. CDR1 and CDR2 from the germline V gene are SNHLY and FYNNEI. The CDR3 runs 13 residues. Here the CDR3 reads CASGGRPGTEAFF. For the CDR3, the DNA is TGTGCCAGCGGCGGGAGGCCCGGGACTGAAGCTTTCTTT.

This clonotype was seen a few times. In DNA, the CDR3 is TGTGCCAGTAGTACCCAACAGGGCTACAATGAGCAGTTCTTC. Translating it yields CASSTQQGYNEQFF. The chain links TRBV19 to TRBJ2-1; D is perhaps TRBD1 (6 bases). The V end lost 4 bases, the J end lost 3 bases, and 10 bases lay between the germline ends. The germline V gene encodes CDR1 LNHDA and CDR2 SQIVND (reference sequence). This CDR3 region has 14 residues. Full variable domain (outside the CDR3, taken from reference TRBV19 and TRBJ2-1): DGGITQSPKYLFRKEGQNVTLSCEQNLNHDAMYWYRQDPGQGLRLIYYSQIVNDFQKGDIAEGYSVSREKKESFPLTVTSAQKNPTAFYLCASSTQQGYNEQFFGPGTRLTVL.

The chain recombines TRBV19 with TRBJ1-1; D gene unclear. Germline V gene lookup returns CDR1 LNHDA and CDR2 SQIVND (reference sequence). This CDR3 has 13 amino acids. The V and J ends lost 7 bases and 9 bases respectively, with 18 bases between them. Here the CDR3 DNA reads TGTGCCAGTACCATGGGTGGAAGGTCCCAAGCTTTCTTT. Its protein product is CASTMGGRSQAFF.

This clonotype was observed a few times. This chain connects TRBV20-1 to TRBJ2-7; 7 bases are a match to TRBD1. Germline lookup yields CDR1 DFQATT and CDR2 SNEGSKA (reference sequence). Unmatched junction bases numbered 9, after V lost 6 bases and J lost 1 base. CDR3 size: 14 residues. CDR3 in DNA: TGCAGTGCAGTAAGGGACAGCCGTTCCTACGAGCAGTACTTC. Its protein product is CSAVRDSRSYEQYF.

The rearrangement links TRBV20-1 to TRBJ1-4; D unclear. This CDR3 contains 11 residues. V was trimmed by 6 bases and J by 6 bases, leaving 8 bases between them. Germline values: CDR1 DFQATT, CDR2 SNEGSKA (reference sequence). CDR3 residues: CSAVKYEKLFF. The CDR3 DNA reads as TGCAGTGCGGTGAAGTATGAAAAACTGTTTTTT.

This sequence joins TRBV7-9 and TRBJ2-5, with a tentative D call TRBD2 (5 bases). CDR1 and CDR2 (germline): SEHNR, FQNEAQ (reference sequence). This CDR3 region has 15 residues. The V and J ends lost 5 bases and 2 bases respectively, with 15 bases between them. This CDR3 reads CASSPLEALQETQYF. CDR3 coding DNA: TGTGCCAGCAGCCCCCTGGAGGCATTACAAGAGACCCAGTACTTC.

This clonotype occurred a few times. This chain links TRBV11-1 with TRBJ1-5, with TRBD1 as a possible D gene (6 bases). The CDR3 is 18 amino acids. Germline CDR1 reads SGHAT; CDR2 reads FQDESV (reference sequence). Trimming took 1 base from V and 4 from J, leaving 20 bases between them. DNA of the CDR3: TGTGCCAGCAGCTTAGTGGGGCACAGGGAGGAGAAAAATCAGCCCCAGCATTTT. Its protein is CASSLVGHREEKNQPQHF.

This clonotype turned up a few times. V usage is TRBV4-3 and J usage is TRBJ2-7, with a tentative D call TRBD2 (6 bases). Trimming removed 0 bases at V and 0 bases at J, with 15 bases between. The CDR3 length is 17 residues. The germline V gene encodes CDR1 LGHNA and CDR2 YSLEER. The CDR3 loop reads CASSQDRMEGRSYEQYF. The CDR3, as DNA: TGCGCCAGCAGCCAAGATAGAATGGAGGGGCGCTCCTACGAGCAGTACTTC.

This clonotype was found a few times. The chain joins TRBV2 to TRBJ1-5; unclear D gene. Germline V gives CDR1 SNHLY, CDR2 FYNNEI. The V end was cut by 2 bases, the J end by 3 bases, with 14 bases between. The CDR3 runs 16 residues. In DNA form, the CDR3 reads TGTGCCAGCAGTGAAATGGTCCTGGGATCCAATCAGCCCCAGCATTTT. This sequence encodes CASSEMVLGSNQPQHF. Full variable domain (outside the CDR3, taken from reference TRBV2 and TRBJ1-5): EPEVTQTPSHQVTQMGQEVILRCVPISNHLYFYWYRQILGQKVEFLVSFYNNEISEKSEIFDDQFSVERPDGSNFTLKIRSTKLEDSAMYFCASSEMVLGSNQPQHFGDGTRLSIL.

The chain joins TRBV5-1 to TRBJ2-7; TRBD1 aligns across 8 bases. The V gene's germline CDR1 is SGHRS and CDR2 YFSETQ. The CDR3 spans 16 residues. V shed 4 bases and J 3 bases; nucleotides not matched to a gene: 12. This CDR3 is CASSRVYRGTFYEQYF. The DNA of the CDR3 is TGCGCCAGCAGCCGAGTTTACAGGGGGACCTTCTACGAGCAGTACTTC.

This clonotype was recorded a few times. J is TRBJ1-5 and V is TRBV20-1; D call uncertain. Germline V lookup: CDR1 DFQATT, CDR2 SNEGSKA (reference sequence). The CDR3 is 14 residues long. The V gene lost 3 bases and the J gene lost 3 bases, with 12 bases spanning the gap. In DNA form, the CDR3 reads TGCAGTGCTAGGACTGCGGCTATCAATCAGCCCCAGCATTTT. Translated, it gives CSARTAAINQPQHF.

This chain connects TRBV27 to TRBJ2-7, with D tentatively TRBD2 (5 bases). The germline V gene encodes CDR1 MNHEY and CDR2 SMNVEV (reference sequence). V lost 3 bases and J 3 bases, leaving 12 bases between the germline ends. The CDR3 runs 14 residues. The CDR3 region is CASSFREYGYEQYF. CDR3 DNA: TGTGCCAGCAGTTTTAGGGAGTATGGCTACGAGCAGTACTTC.

This clonotype was found a few times. CDR3 sequence (DNA): TGCAGTGCTAGAAAACCCGGGACAGCGAACACTGAAGCTTTCTTT. This sequence encodes CSARKPGTANTEAFF. The gene calls are TRBV20-1 and TRBJ1-1; 7 nucleotides align to TRBD1. Germline values: CDR1 DFQATT, CDR2 SNEGSKA (reference sequence). CDR3 length equals 15 residues. With 2 bases clipped from V and 1 base from J, the junction kept 7 bases outside the gene matches.

The chain uses TRBV28 and TRBJ2-1, with D maybe TRBD1 (6 bases). The germline V gene has CDR1 MDHEN and CDR2 SYDVKM. This CDR3 comprises 16 residues. V lost 6 bases and J lost 0, with 15 bases in between. CDR3 sequence: CASSPGALSSYNEQFF. In nucleotides, the CDR3 is TGTGCCAGCAGCCCAGGGGCCCTGAGCTCCTACAATGAGCAGTTCTTC.

This clonotype was observed a few times. The chain has TRBV29-1 and TRBJ2-7; D is unresolved. Germline values: CDR1 SQVTM, CDR2 ANQGSEA. Trimming stripped 4 bases from V and 3 bases from J, with 16 bases between. CDR3 length equals 14 residues. CDR3 bases: TGCAGCGTTGCCAGTTCGGGCACAAACTACGAGCAGTACTTC. This translates into CSVASSGTNYEQYF.

The J gene is TRBJ2-1, the V gene TRBV11-2, with D hard to call. This CDR3 contains 16 residues. The V end was cut by 0 bases, the J end by 3 bases, with 12 bases between. Germline-derived CDR1 and CDR2 are SGHAT and FQNNGV. The chain's CDR3 is CASSLEATQNYNEQFF. CDR3 nucleotides: TGTGCCAGCAGCTTAGAGGCCACGCAGAACTACAATGAGCAGTTCTTC.

This clonotype was picked up a small number of times. The V and J genes are TRBV4-2 and TRBJ2-2, with D unclear. The germline V and J ends were trimmed by 3 bases and 9 bases, with 5 bases remaining between them. In germline, CDR1 is LGHNA, CDR2 YNFKEQ. There are 11 residues in the CDR3. The chain's CDR3 is CASSQGRELFF. The CDR3, as DNA: TGTGCCAGCAGCCAGGGGAGGGAGCTGTTTTTT.

J is TRBJ1-4 and V is TRBV28, with D unresolved. V gave up 4 bases and J gave up 8 bases, with 2 bases separating them. The CDR3 contains 10 residues. In germline, CDR1 is MDHEN, CDR2 SYDVKM. CDR3: CASSSEKLFF. CDR3 nucleotide sequence: TGTGCCAGCAGTTCGGAAAAACTGTTTTTT.